The entry below describes one T cell receptor (beta chain). There are a few counts of this clone. Its antigen specificity is not known. Per-nucleotide qualities are absent, and no much larger clonotype sits a single base away. This sample was taken from a study of T cell repertoires in ileal Crohn's disease (dated by TCRdb to the late 2010s). Study-level background: At the time of surgery, around 35% of patients were active smokers, and the median duration of disease was 7.9 years. A prospective multicentre cohort supplied the 55 to 60 Crohn's disease patients whose TCR repertoires were analysed. Every patient underwent surgery because of a complication, which was stricturing disease in roughly 61% and penetrating disease in around 39%. A total of roughly 170 mucosal samples from 57 patients were sequenced, collected from several sites on the surgical specimen as well as at postoperative endoscopy. Running in parallel with the study was a multicentre cohort set up to find predictors of early endoscopic recurrence following ileocolonic resection. About half of the patients received postoperative therapy: roughly 10 received thiopurines and roughly 19 received anti-TNF agents. A Rutgeerts score above i0 was used to define endoscopic postoperative recurrence.

CDR1 GTSNPN and CDR2 SVGIG are derived from the germline V gene (reference sequence). Its CDR3 holds 16 amino acids, cysteine through phenylalanine. The entry retains the CDR3 DNA only, 48 bases that are in frame from base 1. Germline trimming: 2 bases from V, 10 bases from J; junction bases outside gene matches: 15. Adults with ileal or ileocolonic Crohn's disease and an indication for ileocolonic resection were eligible for inclusion. Whole ileal mucosal biopsies were kept frozen at -80 degrees C prior to DNA extraction. Genomic DNA was extracted from frozen whole biopsies with a TRizol-based method and quantified on a NanoDrop 2000 spectrophotometer. Results and caveats for the whole study, not just this receptor: Patients who were active smokers at surgery had a significantly higher proportion of clonal expansions than non-smokers (about 25% vs 18%, p=0.02). Mucosal CD4 and CD8 T cells were sorted and sequenced only in a subgroup of patients, whose size was not stated. Higher high-frequency clone percentages at surgery were associated with endoscopic recurrence; all patients with clonality above 26.8% (18/57) had recurrence. Compared with CD4 T cells, sorted CD8 T cells contained more high-frequency clones, which suggests that the mucosal expansions were mostly CD8.

Five hundred nanograms of biopsy DNA per sample were submitted for commercial TCRB immunosequencing. Adaptive Biotechnology amplified CDR3 regions from genomic DNA with a two-step multiplex PCR that controlled for amplification bias. Primers covering every V and J gene segment were used in the first PCR, while barcodes and Illumina adapters were added in the second PCR. CDR3 libraries were sequenced on an Illumina instrument. For the original study's pipeline: The analysis used both the pipelines supplied by the vendor and custom analysis of the raw data in R/Bioconductor with R version 3.3.0. Clonality, which ranges from 0 to 1, was calculated as the inverse of the normalised Shannon entropy across all productive clones. High-frequency clones were defined as the share of the repertoire taken up by the top 100 clones, keeping only clones that passed a 95% confidence test. Overlap between samples was measured with the Morisita-Horn index, while repertoire diversity was measured with the Simpson index. TCRdb re-hosts the immuneACCESS table, in-frame sequences only. Its copies lack some clones; in the studies checked, an unresolved V gene accounts for under half of them, and the cause for the rest is not known. That table gives V, J and clone size, and the DNA gave D and trimming. Recorded for this sample are about 5,000 clones; 82% of them occurred a single time. The ten biggest clones cover 10% to 15% of the sample.

The sample comprised ileal tissue. The receptor's source is an adult with Crohn's disease. The sequence links TRBV30 to TRBJ1-4; TRBD1 lines up with 8 middle nucleotides. The CDR3 region: CAWSPPGTGRGGKLFF. The DNA sequence reads TGTGCCTGGAGTCCACCCGGGACAGGCCGAGGGGGAAAACTGTTTTTT.